Presented here are 29 T cell receptor beta chains from one specimen sequenced in a study of T cells after yellow fever vaccination. TCRdb processed the 5' RACE reads anew with MiXCR; each CDR3 protein has one entry. The data contain about 58,000 distinct CDR3 sequences, more than 5.5% of them singletons. Sequencing used CD8+ T cells sorted from PBMCs, obtained on the day of the first yellow fever vaccination. The receptors originated from a man between 18 and 35 years old who received the YFV17D yellow fever vaccine.

This chain connects TRBV10-3 to TRBJ1-6; unclear D gene. From germline, CDR1 is ENHRY and CDR2 SYGVKD. V lost 6 bases and J lost 8, with 11 bases in between. CDR3 length: 13 amino acids. The CDR3 DNA sequence: TGTGCCATCAGCGGGGAATATGATTCACCCCTCCACTTT. Its protein is CAISGEYDSPLHF.

The rearrangement links TRBV29-1 to TRBJ2-1; D is perhaps TRBD2 (6 bases). The CDR3 sequence is 19 residues long. CDR1 and CDR2 (germline): SQVTM, ANQGSEA. V lost 0 bases and J 3 bases, leaving 24 bases between the germline ends. In DNA, the CDR3 is TGCAGCGTTGAAGATCGGAGAGTCGCGGGGCCCGGCGGCTACAATGAGCAGTTCTTC. As protein: CSVEDRRVAGPGGYNEQFF.

The chain recombines TRBV19 with TRBJ2-1; D is undetermined. V lost 3 bases, J lost 10 bases, and 16 bases lay in between. The CDR3 runs 14 residues. CDR1 and CDR2 from the germline V gene are LNHDA and SQIVND (reference sequence). CDR3 in DNA: TGTGCCAGTAGTATGGGCCTCCATGGCAGGGAGCAGTTCTTC. As protein: CASSMGLHGREQFF. Variable domain in full (rest from reference TRBV19 and TRBJ2-1): DGGITQSPKYLFRKEGQNVTLSCEQNLNHDAMYWYRQDPGQGLRLIYYSQIVNDFQKGDIAEGYSVSREKKESFPLTVTSAQKNPTAFYLCASSMGLHGREQFFGPGTRLTVL.

This clonotype has at least ten counts. The chain is built from TRBV15 and TRBJ1-2; D is perhaps TRBD1 (6 bases). Germline values: CDR1 LNHNV, CDR2 YYDKDF (reference sequence). V dropped 0 bases and J dropped 5 bases, with 10 bases sitting between them. This CDR3 region has 14 residues. Written as DNA, the CDR3 is TGTGCCACCAGCAGAGATAGAGGGGGATATGGCTACACCTTC. Translated: CATSRDRGGYGYTF.

This clonotype was observed a handful of times. The chain couples TRBV7-2 to TRBJ2-7, with TRBD1 matching 10 bases. The CDR3 totals 15 residues. CDR1 is SGHTA, CDR2 FQGNSA, per germline. With V trimmed by 1 base and J by 5 bases, 5 bases remained unmatched. In DNA, the CDR3 is TGTGCCAGCAGCTTAGTGACAGGGGGCTTCCACGAGCAGTACGTC. It yields the protein CASSLVTGGFHEQYV.

This clonotype was found many times. The rearrangement links TRBV5-1 to TRBJ2-3; the match to TRBD2 covers 13 bases. CDR1 is SGHRS, CDR2 YFSETQ, per germline. The J segment lost 6 bases and the V segment lost 7 bases, leaving 5 bases of the junction unmatched. This CDR3 has 14 residues. CDR3: CASRLAGGSDTQYF. In DNA, the CDR3 is TGCGCCAGCCGACTAGCGGGGGGAAGCGATACGCAGTATTTT.

Only a few counts were recorded for this clonotype. The chain combines TRBV11-2 with TRBJ2-2; 13 bases align to TRBD2. Germline CDR1 and CDR2: SGHAT and FQNNGV. With 6 bases clipped from V and 0 bases from J, the junction kept 7 bases outside the gene matches. This CDR3 comprises 18 residues. The CDR3 sequence is CASRSRTSGGTNTGELFF. CDR3 nucleotides: TGTGCCAGCAGATCCCGGACTAGCGGGGGAACGAACACCGGGGAGCTGTTTTTT.

This clonotype has a handful of counts. The chain carries TRBV6-5 and TRBJ2-7; D gene unclear. The V gene's germline CDR1 is MNHEY and CDR2 SVGAGI. This CDR3 contains 14 residues. Trimming removed 2 bases from V and 4 bases from J, with 12 bases in between. CDR3: CASSYQDNMYEQYF. For the CDR3, the DNA is TGTGCCAGCAGTTACCAAGACAATATGTACGAGCAGTACTTC.

This chain connects TRBV7-6 to TRBJ1-1, with D unclear. This CDR3 is built from 14 residues. Per the germline V gene, CDR1 is SGHVS and CDR2 is FNYEAQ. Trimming stripped 4 bases from V and 4 bases from J, with 13 bases between. CDR3 DNA sequence: TGTGCCAGCAGCTACTGGACGGACCTCACTGAAGCTTTCTTT. Translation: CASSYWTDLTEAFF.

This clonotype has a count of ten or more. The chain links TRBV6-5 to TRBJ2-7; TRBD2 might be the D (5 bases). Germline CDR1 reads MNHEY; CDR2 reads SVGAGI. The V end was cut by 2 bases, the J end by 2 bases, with 10 bases between. This CDR3 is 14 amino acids long. CDR3 in DNA: TGTGCCAGCAGTTACATGGACGGGACCTACGAGCAGTACTTC. Amino acid sequence: CASSYMDGTYEQYF.

This clonotype has at least ten counts. This sequence joins TRBV7-9 and TRBJ2-5; D might be TRBD2 (6 bases). The length of the CDR3 is 15 residues. The V gene lost 5 bases and the J gene lost 1 base, with 14 bases spanning the gap. Germline loops: CDR1 SEHNR, CDR2 FQNEAQ (reference sequence). The CDR3 nucleotides read TGTGCCAGCAGCCTCGTGCGGGACTTCCAAGAGACCCAGTACTTC. As protein: CASSLVRDFQETQYF.

V usage is TRBV27 and J usage is TRBJ2-3, with 7 bases lining up with TRBD1. The V gene end was trimmed by 3 bases and the J gene end by 5 bases; junction bases not matched to a gene: 5. The CDR3 length is 14 residues. CDR1 and CDR2 (germline): MNHEY, SMNVEV (reference sequence). The CDR3: CASSFIQGEDTQYF. In nucleotides, the CDR3 is TGTGCCAGCAGTTTCATCCAGGGGGAAGATACGCAGTATTTT.

This clonotype was detected many times. The chain links TRBV7-2 to TRBJ2-3; tentatively, D is TRBD2 (5 bases). The germline V and J ends were trimmed by 2 bases and 1 base, with 10 bases remaining between them. The CDR3 sequence is 15 residues long. CDR1 and CDR2 from the germline V gene are SGHTA and FQGNSA. The CDR3 sequence: CASSLKRGGTDTQYF. In nucleotides, the CDR3 is TGTGCCAGCAGCTTAAAACGGGGTGGCACAGATACGCAGTATTTT.

This clonotype has a count of ten or more. V usage is TRBV20-1 and J usage is TRBJ1-5, with D perhaps TRBD1 (6 bases). The ends were cut back, 5 bases at V and 3 bases at J, with 20 bases in the middle. The CDR3 has 16 amino acids. CDR1 is DFQATT, CDR2 SNEGSKA, per germline (reference sequence). This chain's CDR3 is CSAHPGSTGLNQPQHF. CDR3 DNA sequence: TGCAGTGCTCACCCCGGCTCAACAGGGCTCAATCAGCCCCAGCATTTT.

This clonotype was found many times. The V gene is TRBV20-1, the J gene TRBJ2-1; D not certain. The V gene lost 5 bases and the J gene lost 4 bases, with 3 bases spanning the gap. Germline values: CDR1 DFQATT, CDR2 SNEGSKA (reference sequence). This CDR3 is built from 10 residues. The CDR3 sequence is CSAGYNEQFF. The CDR3 nucleotides read TGCAGTGCTGGATACAATGAGCAGTTCTTC.

The rearrangement uses TRBV5-6 and TRBJ2-2, with D uncertain. The V gene lost 2 bases and the J gene lost 3 bases, with 11 bases spanning the gap. Germline V gene data show CDR1 as SGHDT and CDR2 as YYEEEE. CDR3 length: 15 residues. In DNA form, the CDR3 reads TGTGCCAGCAGCTTTCTGATGTTGGACACCGGGGAGCTGTTTTTT. Translated, it gives CASSFLMLDTGELFF.

In its sample, this clonotype was seen a few times. The gene calls are TRBV5-5 and TRBJ2-1; D may match TRBD1 or TRBD2 (6 bases each). CDR3 length equals 14 residues. The ends were cut back, 2 bases at V and 9 bases at J, with 15 bases in the middle. The germline gives CDR1 SGHKS, CDR2 YYEKEE (reference sequence). Here the CDR3 DNA reads TGTGCCAGCAGCTTCGGAGGGGGGTTCTCTGAGCAGTTCTTC. Translated: CASSFGGGFSEQFF.

This clonotype has just a few counts. V gene TRBV7-2 combines with J gene TRBJ1-2, with D possibly matching TRBD1 (5 bases). The CDR3 length is 15 residues. Germline-derived CDR1 and CDR2 are SGHTA and FQGNSA. The V end lost 1 base, the J end lost 4 bases, and 13 bases lay between the germline ends. CDR3 in amino acids: CASSLGQGLAYGYTF. The CDR3 nucleotides are TGTGCCAGCAGCTTAGGGCAGGGCCTGGCCTATGGCTACACCTTC. The whole variable domain, filled in from reference TRBV7-2 and TRBJ1-2, reads GAGVSQSPSNKVTEKGKDVELRCDPISGHTALYWYRQSLGQGLEFLIYFQGNSAPDKSGLPSDRFSAERTGGSVSTLTIQRTQQEDSAVYLCASSLGQGLAYGYTFGSGTRLTVV.

The table lists this clonotype with many counts. The V call is TRBV20-1, the J call TRBJ2-5; D possibly uses TRBD1 or TRBD2 (5 bases each). The CDR3 has 16 residues. With 0 bases removed from V and 0 bases from J, the gap between germline ends came to 14 bases. Germline V lookup: CDR1 DFQATT, CDR2 SNEGSKA (reference sequence). In nucleotides, the CDR3 is TGCAGTGCTAGAGAGCGAGAGGGGACGTACCAAGAGACCCAGTACTTC. It yields the protein CSAREREGTYQETQYF.

This clonotype was found a few times. The gene calls are TRBV6-2 or TRBV6-3 and TRBJ2-4; 10 bases match TRBD1. The CDR3 length is 15 residues. The germline CDR1 and CDR2 sequences are MNHEY and SVGEGT. The V segment lost 5 bases and the J segment 3 bases; nucleotides outside the gene matches: 4. This CDR3 is CASSDRGLGKNIQYF. The DNA for the CDR3 is TGTGCCAGCAGTGACAGGGGGCTGGGCAAAAACATTCAGTACTTC.

This chain links TRBV19 with TRBJ2-1, with TRBD2 identical over 9 bases. J was trimmed by 7 bases and V by 5 bases; bases with no gene match: 6. This CDR3 is built from 14 residues. Germline V gene sequence: CDR1 LNHDA, CDR2 SQIVND (reference sequence). The DNA for the CDR3 is TGTGCCAGTAGTGGCGGAACTAGCGGGAATGAGCAGTTCTTC. It codes for CASSGGTSGNEQFF.

This clonotype came up many times. The V call is TRBV6-2 or TRBV6-3, the J call TRBJ2-5, with D possibly TRBD2 on 5 matching bases. CDR1 is MNHEY and CDR2 is SVGEGT in the germline V gene. The V end lost 2 bases, the J end lost 3 bases, and 7 bases lay between the germline ends. The CDR3 loop spans 13 amino acids. The CDR3 bases are TGTGCCAGCAGTTACAGGACTGAAGAGACCCAGTACTTC. This codes for CASSYRTEETQYF.

The table lists this clonotype with many counts. This rearrangement joins TRBV15 to TRBJ2-1; no clear D gene. The V end lost 0 bases, the J end lost 6 bases, and 6 bases lay between the germline ends. This CDR3 region has 13 residues. Per the germline V gene, CDR1 is LNHNV and CDR2 is YYDKDF (reference sequence). The CDR3 sequence: CATSRDDPNEQFF. In DNA, the CDR3 is TGTGCCACCAGCAGAGATGATCCCAATGAGCAGTTCTTC. Looking up the rest from reference TRBV15 and TRBJ2-1 gives the full variable domain: DAMVIQNPRYQVTQFGKPVTLSCSQTLNHNVMYWYQQKSSQAPKLLFHYYDKDFNNEADTPDNFQSRRPNTSFCFLDIRSPGLGDTAMYLCATSRDDPNEQFFGPGTRLTVL.

Ten or more counts support this clonotype. The chain combines TRBV5-1 with TRBJ2-2; the D call may be TRBD1 or TRBD2 (5 bases each). This CDR3 spans 14 amino acids. V was trimmed by 9 bases and J by 5 bases, leaving 17 bases between them. Germline V gives CDR1 SGHRS, CDR2 YFSETQ. CDR3 protein: CAIRDPLVTGELFF. As DNA, the CDR3 is TGCGCCATCAGGGACCCCCTTGTTACCGGGGAGCTGTTTTTT.

V usage is TRBV4-1 and J usage is TRBJ1-4; D might be TRBD1 (5 bases). CDR1 and CDR2 (germline): MGHRA, YSYEKL. The CDR3 runs to 18 residues. V lost 5 bases to trimming and J lost 8 bases, with 27 bases between them. CDR3: CASSEGPLLGGGREKLFF. The CDR3 DNA reads TGCGCCAGCAGCGAAGGGCCTCTTCTTGGGGGGGGAAGAGAAAAACTGTTTTTT.

The rearrangement uses TRBV4-2 and TRBJ1-5; 7 bases align to TRBD1. The CDR3 is 14 residues long. J was trimmed by 5 bases and V by 1 base; bases with no gene match: 2. Looked up from germline, CDR1 is LGHNA and CDR2 is YNFKEQ. As DNA, the CDR3 is TGTGCCAGCAGCCAAGCCCAGGGGGATCAGCCCCAGCATTTT. It specifies CASSQAQGDQPQHF.

This clonotype occurred a few times. The rearrangement links TRBV6-2 or TRBV6-3 to TRBJ1-2; D is ambiguous. The CDR3 loop spans 11 amino acids. With 6 bases removed from V and 7 bases from J, the gap between germline ends came to 9 bases. The germline gives CDR1 MNHEY, CDR2 SVGEGT. The CDR3 nucleotides are TGTGCCAGCAGGATGCACATTGGCTACACCTTC. It translates to CASRMHIGYTF.

At least ten counts were recorded for this clonotype. The gene calls are TRBV12-3 or TRBV12-4 and TRBJ1-1; a weak D match, TRBD1 (6 bases). Trimming stripped 5 bases from V and 1 base from J, with 14 bases between. The CDR3 length is 15 residues. The CDR3 sequence: CASSPDSGQNTEAFF. The DNA for the CDR3 is TGTGCCAGCAGTCCAGACTCGGGACAGAACACTGAAGCTTTCTTT.

The genes are TRBV7-8 and TRBJ1-2, with 9 bases aligning to TRBD1. This CDR3 region has 16 residues. Germline lookup yields CDR1 SGHVS and CDR2 FQNEAQ. The trim removed 5 bases at V and 5 bases at J, leaving 12 bases unmatched. CDR3 residues: CASSPQPGQGQYGYTF. In DNA, the CDR3 is TGTGCCAGCAGCCCCCAACCCGGACAGGGGCAGTATGGCTACACCTTC.